This T cell receptor beta chain was profiled in a study of OX40 agonist ivuxolimab in advanced cancers. Notes on the study in general: Clonal expansion was seen in CD4+ and CD8+ blood T cells by week 6 at 0.1 to 3.0 mg/kg. Researchers did not establish what antigens the expanded peripheral T cells target.

Turning to this clone: What it recognizes is unknown. The same CDR3 can be traced to other DNA sequences in this sample.

Germline assignment: CDR1 MNHEY and CDR2 SMNVEV (reference sequence). This CDR3 is built from 13 residues. V was shortened by 2 bases and J by 4 bases, with 8 bases between the two germline ends. Some clones are missing from TCRdb's copy, which holds only in-frame ones; the method was immunoSEQ multiplex PCR. The repertoire consists of around 21,000 clones, with more than 60% occurring once and the leading ten covering roughly 34%. The chain is built from TRBV27 and TRBJ1-2; TRBD1 might be the D (6 bases). The TCR sequence derives from an adult with an advanced solid tumor such as melanoma, head and neck, liver or kidney cancer. The specimen comprised CD4+ or CD8+ T cells sorted from blood, sampled in a trial of the OX40 agonist ivuxolimab. The CDR3 region has the DNA TGTGCCAGCAGTTTAGTAGGGGGCTATGGCTACACCTTC. Translated: CASSLVGGYGYTF.